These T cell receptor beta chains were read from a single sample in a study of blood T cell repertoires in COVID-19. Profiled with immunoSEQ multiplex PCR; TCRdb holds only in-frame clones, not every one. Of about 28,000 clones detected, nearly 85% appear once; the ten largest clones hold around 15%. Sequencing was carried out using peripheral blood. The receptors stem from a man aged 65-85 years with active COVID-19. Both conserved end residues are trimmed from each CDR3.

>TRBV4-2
ASSQGGQGSGEQY
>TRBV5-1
ASSPTGTGDYGYT
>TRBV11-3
ASSPGQGSSYEQY
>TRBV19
ASRLGQSNSPLH
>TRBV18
ASSPGQGQVTEAF
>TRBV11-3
ASSLRASGQETQY
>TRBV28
ASSLGRRGNSYEQY
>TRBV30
AWSTSGGATLFSGANVLT
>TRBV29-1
SARTGGNYEQY
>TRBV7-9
ASSQAGGPNEKLF
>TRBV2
ASSQDRGPSYEQY